These 28 T cell receptor beta chains originate from one sample sequenced in a study of cytomegalovirus exposure and HLA in healthy donors. PCR used 60 Vbeta primers and 13 Jbeta primers. Data came from immunoSEQ multiplex PCR; TCRdb stores just in-frame clones and leaves some out. The sample has around 110,000 clones, 50% to 75% seen once. The sequencing sample was made of PBMCs. These TCRs come from a woman aged 40 to 50 in good health and CMV-seropositive.

J is TRBJ2-5 and V is TRBV7-3; a weak D match, TRBD1 (6 bases). This CDR3 has 15 amino acids. V lost 2 bases, J lost 0 bases, and 10 bases lay in between. The germline gives CDR1 SGHTA, CDR2 FQGTGA. CDR3 sequence: CASSLGGQNQETQYF. Here the CDR3 DNA reads TGTGCCAGCAGCTTAGGAGGACAGAACCAAGAGACCCAGTACTTC.

This chain links TRBV19 with TRBJ2-5; TRBD1 aligns across 9 bases. The V and J ends lost 5 bases and 4 bases, in that order; junction bases with no gene match: 2. Per germline, CDR1 LNHDA and CDR2 SQIVND (reference sequence). CDR3 length equals 13 residues. The CDR3 DNA reads as TGTGCCAGTAGTCCGGGACAGGGAGAGACCCAGTACTTC. Translation: CASSPGQGETQYF.

The chain combines TRBV5-1 with TRBJ2-3; TRBD2 matches at 13 bases. J lost 2 bases, V lost 3 bases, and 3 bases had no gene match. Germline V CDR1 and CDR2: SGHRS, YFSETQ. The CDR3 spans 16 residues. In nucleotides, the CDR3 is TGCGCCAGCAGCTCGGGGACTAGCGGGAACACAGATACGCAGTATTTT. It encodes CASSSGTSGNTDTQYF. Supplemented by reference TRBV5-1 and TRBJ2-3, the full variable domain reads KAGVTQTPRYLIKTRGQQVTLSCSPISGHRSVSWYQQTPGQGLQFLFEYFSETQRNKGNFPGRFSGRQFSNSRSEMNVSTLELGDSALYLCASSSGTSGNTDTQYFGPGTRLTVL.

This clone was counted between two and nine times. An end of the junction differs from the germline gene, which may be a read error. The chain couples TRBV7-9 to TRBJ1-1; TRBD1 matches at 10 bases. The CDR3 covers 12 residues. From germline, CDR1 is SEHNR and CDR2 FQNEAQ (reference sequence). CDR3 in amino acids: CASSSEWDRGLF. The DNA for the CDR3 is TGTGCCAGCAGCTCAGAATGGGACAGGGGCCTCTTT.

The chain joins TRBV9 to TRBJ1-1, with D possibly TRBD1 on 5 matching bases. V gave up 5 bases and J gave up 0 bases, with 17 bases separating them. The CDR3 has 16 amino acids. Germline assignment: CDR1 SGDLS and CDR2 YYNGEE. CDR3 protein: CASRGGVGGLNTEAFF. DNA for the CDR3: TGTGCCAGCAGGGGGGGGGTGGGAGGGTTGAACACTGAAGCTTTCTTT.

V usage is TRBV19 and J usage is TRBJ2-1; a weak D match, TRBD2 (7 bases). Germline assignment: CDR1 LNHDA and CDR2 SQIVND (reference sequence). The CDR3 totals 14 residues. Trimming removed 9 bases from V and 8 bases from J, with 20 bases in between. CDR3 bases: TGTGCCAGCCGATGGCGGGGGCGAGGGGATGAGCAGTTCTTC. This translates into CASRWRGRGDEQFF.

V and J are TRBV5-1 and TRBJ2-7; D gene unclear. This CDR3 has 19 residues. V dropped 3 bases and J dropped 0 bases, with 25 bases sitting between them. Germline lookup yields CDR1 SGHRS and CDR2 YFSETQ. CDR3 nucleotides: TGCGCCAGCAGCTCCAACCCAAGAAGCTCGCGAGGCATCTCCTACGAGCAGTACTTC. This encodes CASSSNPRSSRGISYEQYF.

This clone came up once. The rearrangement uses TRBV2 and TRBJ2-1; 7 nucleotides align to TRBD1. Germline assignment: CDR1 SNHLY and CDR2 FYNNEI. The V and J ends lost 0 bases and 2 bases, in that order; junction bases with no gene match: 4. The CDR3 is 16 amino acids. The CDR3 DNA follows: TGTGCCAGCAGTGAAGCGCTTGGACAGGCCTACAATGAGCAGTTCTTC. This gives the protein CASSEALGQAYNEQFF.

The V call is TRBV9, the J call TRBJ1-1; possibly TRBD1 for D (5 bases). Germline CDR1 and CDR2: SGDLS and YYNGEE. V was cut by 0 bases and J by 1 base, with 7 bases left in between. This CDR3 contains 14 residues. As DNA, the CDR3 is TGTGCCAGCAGCGTAGCAGGGAAGAACACTGAAGCTTTCTTT. Its translation is CASSVAGKNTEAFF.

The rearrangement joins TRBV5-1 to TRBJ2-3, with 10 nucleotides matching TRBD2. This CDR3 is 16 amino acids long. The ends lost 1 base at V and 0 bases at J; junction bases unmatched: 2. Germline V CDR1 and CDR2: SGHRS, YFSETQ. Here the CDR3 reads CASSLLAGDSTDTQYF. The CDR3 nucleotides read TGCGCCAGCAGCTTGCTAGCGGGAGATAGCACAGATACGCAGTATTTT. Full variable domain (outside the CDR3, taken from reference TRBV5-1 and TRBJ2-3): KAGVTQTPRYLIKTRGQQVTLSCSPISGHRSVSWYQQTPGQGLQFLFEYFSETQRNKGNFPGRFSGRQFSNSRSEMNVSTLELGDSALYLCASSLLAGDSTDTQYFGPGTRLTVL.

The V and J genes are TRBV9 and TRBJ2-1; D possibly corresponds to TRBD1 (5 bases). CDR1 SGDLS and CDR2 YYNGEE come from the germline V gene. V was cut by 0 bases and J by 6 bases, with 10 bases left in between. The CDR3 consists of 14 residues. The CDR3 sequence: CASSVGGGTNEQFF. DNA for the CDR3: TGTGCCAGCAGCGTAGGGGGCGGCACCAATGAGCAGTTCTTC.

The genes are TRBV9 and TRBJ2-5; possibly TRBD2 for D (7 bases). CDR3 length equals 14 residues. CDR1 SGDLS and CDR2 YYNGEE come from the germline V gene. V shed 2 bases and J shed 5 bases, with 13 bases lying between them. The CDR3 sequence: CASSVWGGSETQYF. As DNA, the CDR3 is TGTGCCAGCAGCGTCTGGGGGGGCAGCGAGACCCAGTACTTC.

V gene TRBV28 combines with J gene TRBJ1-5, with D unresolved. In germline, CDR1 is MDHEN, CDR2 SYDVKM. The CDR3 sequence is 14 residues long. V gave up 2 bases and J gave up 10 bases, with 15 bases separating them. CDR3 loop: CASSLNNPTGPQHF. The CDR3 DNA reads as TGTGCCAGCAGTTTAAACAACCCGACGGGACCCCAGCATTTT.

The chain joins TRBV5-1 to TRBJ2-5, with 8 positions matching TRBD1. The CDR3 totals 16 residues. The junction had 9 bases not matched to a gene; V was cut back by 0 bases and J by 5 bases. Germline CDR1 SGHRS, CDR2 YFSETQ. CDR3 sequence: CASSLGGQGAAETQYF. The DNA for the CDR3 is TGCGCCAGCAGCTTGGGGGGGCAGGGGGCAGCTGAGACCCAGTACTTC.

V gene TRBV7-9 combines with J gene TRBJ1-1; D unclear. The CDR3 is made up of 14 amino acids. Germline CDR1 reads SEHNR; CDR2 reads FQNEAQ (reference sequence). Trimming shortened V by 4 bases and J by 0 bases, and 9 bases separated the two germline ends. This CDR3 reads CASSSTDLNTEAFF. The CDR3 DNA is TGTGCCAGCAGCTCCACAGATTTGAACACTGAAGCTTTCTTT.

The J gene is TRBJ1-2, the V gene TRBV6-6; 9 bases line up with TRBD1. Unmatched junction bases numbered 9, after V lost 5 bases and J lost 5 bases. From germline, CDR1 is MNHNY and CDR2 SVGAGI (reference sequence). The CDR3 totals 15 residues. CDR3 DNA: TGTGCCAGCAGTCCGCGGGGACAGGGTCCTTATGGCTACACCTTC. Protein sequence: CASSPRGQGPYGYTF.

J is TRBJ2-5 and V is TRBV28; possible D gene TRBD2, 6 bases. Near its end, the DNA agrees better with TRBJ2-7, so the J call may be wrong. Germline-derived CDR1 and CDR2 are MDHEN and SYDVKM. The CDR3 extends over 13 amino acids. The CDR3 protein is CASSLVEGYEQYF. The CDR3 nucleotides read TGTGCCAGCAGTCTGGTGGAGGGCTACGAGCAGTACTTC.

This chain connects TRBV5-6 to TRBJ1-6, with D possibly being TRBD1 (5 bases). The CDR3 spans 15 residues. CDR1 is SGHDT, CDR2 YYEEEE, per germline. Trimming took 0 bases from V and 14 from J, leaving 18 bases between them. CDR3 DNA: TGTGCCAGCAGCTTGGTAGGGGCAGATTCCAGGGCCCTCCACTTT. It translates to CASSLVGADSRALHF.

This chain uses TRBV4-1 with TRBJ2-1; D possibly corresponds to TRBD1 (7 bases). Germline CDR1 MGHRA, CDR2 YSYEKL. The V end was cut by 0 bases, the J end by 4 bases, with 25 bases between. The CDR3 runs to 20 residues. CDR3 nucleotide sequence: TGCGCCAGCAGCCAAGATTCGGCGCAGGGGGGAGATCCTATGTACAATGAGCAGTTCTTC. It specifies CASSQDSAQGGDPMYNEQFF.

On this clone: The same CDR3 can be traced to other DNA sequences in this sample. The V and J genes are TRBV15 and TRBJ2-2; weak D call: TRBD2 (6 bases). Deletions cut 3 bases from V and 5 bases from J, with 13 bases between. This CDR3 spans 15 amino acids. CDR1 LNHNV and CDR2 YYDKDF come from the germline V gene (reference sequence). CDR3: CATSRDLSGTGELFF. As DNA, the CDR3 is TGTGCCACCAGCAGGGATCTAAGCGGGACCGGGGAGCTGTTTTTT.

The chain links TRBV19 to TRBJ1-1; 10 positions agree with TRBD1. Trimming at V came to 1 base and at J to 5 bases, leaving 4 bases not matched to a gene. The germline V gene has CDR1 LNHDA and CDR2 SQIVND (reference sequence). The CDR3 has 15 residues. The CDR3 nucleotides are TGTGCCAGTAGTATAGTGGCGGGACAGGGGACTGAAGCTTTCTTT. Protein sequence: CASSIVAGQGTEAFF.

V usage is TRBV2 and J usage is TRBJ2-7; TRBD2 matches 14 bases. The germline V gene has CDR1 SNHLY and CDR2 FYNNEI. Germline trimming cut 8 bases from V and 2 bases from J; bases unmatched to any gene: 2. The CDR3 has 14 residues. CDR3 residues: CASGLAGGPYEQYF. The CDR3 DNA reads as TGTGCCAGCGGACTAGCGGGGGGTCCCTACGAGCAGTACTTC.

This CDR3 reads CASQGAYEQYF. CDR3 sequence (DNA): TGTGCCAGCCAGGGGGCATACGAGCAGTACTTC. This chain connects TRBV6-5 to TRBJ2-7; 8 nucleotides align to TRBD1. Looked up from germline, CDR1 is MNHEY and CDR2 is SVGAGI. The CDR3 loop spans 11 amino acids. V lost 8 bases, J lost 4 bases, and 1 base stayed unmatched.

V and J are TRBV10-2 and TRBJ2-3; D remains unclear. This CDR3 comprises 15 residues. Germline V gives CDR1 WSHSY, CDR2 SAAADI. The germline V and J ends were trimmed by 0 bases and 2 bases, with 9 bases remaining between them. CDR3 in amino acids: CASSESHSPTDTQYF. The DNA for the CDR3 is TGCGCCAGCAGTGAGTCGCACAGCCCCACAGATACGCAGTATTTT.

This clone came up a few times. The junction does not match germline at one end; this may be a read error. The chain links TRBV7-9 to TRBJ2-7; TRBD1 agrees at 7 bases. The CDR3 loop spans 12 amino acids. Germline V gene lookup returns CDR1 SEHNR and CDR2 FQNEAQ (reference sequence). The CDR3 reads CSSKTGSYEQYF. As DNA, the CDR3 is TGTTCCAGCAAGACAGGGAGCTACGAGCAGTACTTC.

V usage is TRBV30 and J usage is TRBJ2-1; 7 bases match TRBD1. CDR1 is GTSNPN, CDR2 SVGIG, per germline (reference sequence). CDR3 length: 12 residues. J gave up 7 bases and V 1 base, and 1 base lay outside the gene matches. CDR3 region: CAWSAQGNEQFF. CDR3 in DNA: TGTGCCTGGAGTGCACAGGGGAATGAGCAGTTCTTC.

This chain joins TRBV5-6 and TRBJ1-5; 7 bases align to TRBD1. CDR1 is SGHDT, CDR2 YYEEEE, per germline. Trimming removed 4 bases from V and 0 bases from J; junction bases left unmatched: 7. CDR3 length: 16 residues. The CDR3 protein is CASSISRGISNQPQHF. CDR3 bases: TGTGCCAGCAGCATAAGCAGGGGGATTAGCAATCAGCCCCAGCATTTT.

V is TRBV6-5 and J is TRBJ2-3; D is ambiguous. V was trimmed by 2 bases and J by 3 bases, leaving 12 bases between them. The CDR3 sequence is 15 residues long. CDR1 MNHEY and CDR2 SVGAGI come from the germline V gene. The CDR3 nucleotides are TGTGCCAGCAGTTACGGCGGTACGGAAACAGATACGCAGTATTTT. Translation gives CASSYGGTETDTQYF.